Shown below are 19 T cell receptor beta chains from a single sample sequenced in a study of T-cell reconstitution after alpha-beta-depleted transplantation in children. The library targeted TCRbeta and was prepared with unique molecular identifiers. TCRdb redid the calling of the PCR reads with MiXCR, one entry per CDR3 protein. There are some 200,000 distinct CDR3 sequences in the sample; around 7.7% occur only once, and 35% lies in the top ten. This specimen consisted of PBMCs, mostly from graft donor cells, obtained 360 days after TCRalphabeta/CD19-depleted stem cell transplant. These receptors all come from a male patient between 2 and 9 years old who had a stem cell transplant for acute myeloid leukemia, so the T cells may come from the graft donor.

The chain employs TRBV16 and TRBJ1-6; D gene uncertain. The germline gives CDR1 KGHSY, CDR2 FQNENV. This CDR3 has 15 amino acids. Trimming took 2 bases from V and 3 from J, leaving 8 bases between them. The DNA for the CDR3 is TGTGCCAGCAGCCAACCCGATCTCTATAATTCACCCCTCCACTTT. It encodes CASSQPDLYNSPLHF.

At least ten counts were recorded for this clonotype. The chain is built from TRBV4-3 and TRBJ2-3; 10 bases align to TRBD2. The CDR3 contains 18 residues. V shed 0 bases and J 6 bases; nucleotides not matched to a gene: 12. Germline CDR1 and CDR2: LGHNA and YSLEER. CDR3 sequence (DNA): TGCGCCAGCAGCCAAGATCTTAGCGGGAGGACCGGATGGGATACGCAGTATTTT. Its translation: CASSQDLSGRTGWDTQYF.

The J gene is TRBJ2-4, the V gene TRBV20-1, with 8 bases lining up with TRBD2. Per the germline V gene, CDR1 is DFQATT and CDR2 is SNEGSKA (reference sequence). V was pared by 6 bases and J by 1 base, with 5 bases of the junction left unmatched. The CDR3 contains 14 residues. The CDR3 loop reads CSAGRGGAKNIQYF. As DNA, the CDR3 is TGCAGTGCAGGGCGCGGGGGGGCCAAAAACATTCAGTACTTC.

A few counts support this clonotype. The chain carries TRBV20-1 and TRBJ2-7; tentative D call: TRBD2 (5 bases). Per germline, CDR1 DFQATT and CDR2 SNEGSKA (reference sequence). V was trimmed by 2 bases and J by 2 bases, leaving 13 bases between them. The CDR3 is made up of 14 amino acids. The CDR3 coding sequence is TGCAGTGCTAGATCTGATGAGGGAGCCTACGAGCAGTACTTC. As protein: CSARSDEGAYEQYF.

The chain is built from TRBV5-1 and TRBJ2-2; D is undetermined. From germline, CDR1 is SGHRS and CDR2 YFSETQ. V gave up 0 bases and J gave up 0 bases, with 3 bases separating them. This CDR3 contains 14 residues. CDR3 sequence reads: CASSLDANTGELFF. Written as DNA, the CDR3 is TGCGCCAGCAGCTTGGACGCGAACACCGGGGAGCTGTTTTTT.

The chain joins TRBV7-9 to TRBJ2-7, with D tentatively TRBD1 or TRBD2 (5 bases each). V lost 6 bases to trimming and J lost 2 bases, with 14 bases between them. Germline-derived CDR1 and CDR2 are SEHNR and FQNEAQ (reference sequence). This CDR3 is 14 amino acids long. The CDR3 DNA follows: TGTGCCAGCAGTAAGGTGGGGGTCACCTACGAGCAGTACTTC. Amino acid sequence: CASSKVGVTYEQYF.

Ten or more counts support this clonotype. The chain couples TRBV19 to TRBJ1-5; D gene unclear. CDR3 length equals 14 residues. Germline CDR1 and CDR2: LNHDA and SQIVND (reference sequence). V was shortened by 5 bases and J by 1 base, with 9 bases between the two germline ends. The CDR3 DNA sequence: TGTGCCAGTAGTCGGCGGCTAAGCAATCAGCCCCAGCATTTT. It specifies CASSRRLSNQPQHF.

The V gene is TRBV29-1, the J gene TRBJ1-2, with no clear D. The ends were cut back, 2 bases at V and 4 bases at J, with 2 bases in the middle. The germline gives CDR1 SQVTM, CDR2 ANQGSEA. This CDR3 region has 10 residues. This CDR3 is CSVESYGYTF. CDR3 nucleotide sequence: TGCAGCGTTGAAAGCTATGGCTACACCTTC.

V is TRBV7-2 and J is TRBJ1-6; D may be TRBD1 (5 bases). Between the trimmed V and J ends, which lost 6 bases and 9 bases, there was a span of 18 bases. This CDR3 has 15 amino acids. CDR1 is SGHTA and CDR2 is FQGNSA in the germline V gene. In DNA form, the CDR3 reads TGTGCCAGCAGTTCACAGCAGGGTGGCGCTTCACCCCTCCACTTT. It translates to CASSSQQGGASPLHF.

This clonotype came up once. The J gene is TRBJ1-1, the V gene TRBV20-1, with unresolved D. This CDR3 region has 9 residues. Per germline, CDR1 DFQATT and CDR2 SNEGSKA (reference sequence). V gave up 6 bases and J gave up 8 bases, with 7 bases separating them. The CDR3 loop is CSARREAFF. CDR3 bases: TGCAGTGCCAGAAGAGAAGCTTTCTTT.

The chain has TRBV2 and TRBJ1-2; D perhaps matches TRBD1 (6 bases). Germline values: CDR1 SNHLY, CDR2 FYNNEI. The germline V and J ends were trimmed by 5 bases and 4 bases, with 17 bases remaining between them. The CDR3 loop spans 15 amino acids. For the CDR3, the DNA is TGTGCCAGCAGTCCTTGGGGGGGCGGAGGCTATGGCTACACCTTC. Encoded protein: CASSPWGGGGYGYTF.

The chain employs TRBV10-2 and TRBJ2-1; D is possibly TRBD2 (5 bases). V was shortened by 11 bases and J by 0 bases, with 17 bases between the two germline ends. Germline V gene lookup returns CDR1 WSHSY and CDR2 SAAADI. The CDR3 spans 15 residues. The CDR3, as DNA: TGCGCCGTCAGACCTCGGGAAAGCTCCTACAATGAGCAGTTCTTC. It codes for CAVRPRESSYNEQFF.

This clonotype has a count of ten or more. The chain couples TRBV12-3 or TRBV12-4 to TRBJ2-5; D possibly matches TRBD1 or TRBD2 (5 bases each). Trimming pared 7 bases from V and 2 bases from J, leaving 11 bases between. This CDR3 is built from 13 residues. Here the CDR3 reads CASTWGYQETQYF. The CDR3 DNA follows: TGTGCCAGCACCTGGGGGTATCAAGAGACCCAGTACTTC.

This clonotype has ten or more counts. The rearrangement links TRBV12-3 or TRBV12-4 to TRBJ1-5, with D perhaps TRBD1 (5 bases). CDR3 length: 14 amino acids. The V and J ends lost 6 bases and 3 bases respectively, with 12 bases between them. The CDR3 sequence is CASSLRQFNQPQHF. The CDR3 DNA reads as TGTGCCAGCAGCCTCAGACAGTTCAATCAGCCCCAGCATTTT.

The table lists this clonotype with a few counts. V usage is TRBV5-1 and J usage is TRBJ2-3, with 10 bases fitting TRBD1. The V and J ends lost 3 bases and 6 bases, in that order; junction bases with no gene match: 16. Germline loops: CDR1 SGHRS, CDR2 YFSETQ. This CDR3 contains 18 residues. CDR3 in amino acids: CASSSDIGQGGFSDTQYF. For the CDR3, the DNA is TGCGCCAGCAGCTCCGATATTGGACAGGGGGGGTTCTCGGATACGCAGTATTTT.

This clonotype showed up many times. The CDR3 nucleotides are TGTGCCACCAGTGATCATTCCATCGATACGCAGTATTTT. This gives the protein CATSDHSIDTQYF. J is TRBJ2-3 and V is TRBV24-1; D call uncertain. The germline gives CDR1 KGHDR, CDR2 SFDVKD. The ends were cut back, 3 bases at V and 6 bases at J, with 9 bases in the middle. CDR3 size: 13 residues.

This clonotype has only a few counts. The chain employs TRBV29-1 and TRBJ2-5; maybe TRBD1 (6 bases). The germline V and J ends were trimmed by 7 bases and 5 bases, with 11 bases remaining between them. The CDR3 is made up of 11 amino acids. Germline CDR1 reads SQVTM; CDR2 reads ANQGSEA. The CDR3 spells CSGQEAETQYF. CDR3 nucleotides: TGCAGCGGACAGGAGGCCGAGACCCAGTACTTC.

This clonotype was observed a few times. This sequence joins TRBV4-1 and TRBJ2-2; no reliable D call. V was shortened by 1 base and J by 2 bases, with 11 bases between the two germline ends. From germline, CDR1 is MGHRA and CDR2 YSYEKL. This CDR3 is 16 amino acids long. The CDR3 coding sequence is TGCGCCAGCAGCCAAGTCCGAAGGATTAACACCGGGGAGCTGTTTTTT. Translated, it gives CASSQVRRINTGELFF.

The CDR3 sequence: CASSEARKGYEQFF. For the CDR3, the DNA is TGTGCCAGCAGTGAAGCGAGAAAAGGCTATGAGCAGTTCTTC. The chain uses TRBV6-1 and TRBJ2-1; no definite D call. This CDR3 spans 14 amino acids. In germline, CDR1 is MNHNS, CDR2 SASEGT. Trimming cost V 0 bases and J 8 bases, with 11 bases left between them.